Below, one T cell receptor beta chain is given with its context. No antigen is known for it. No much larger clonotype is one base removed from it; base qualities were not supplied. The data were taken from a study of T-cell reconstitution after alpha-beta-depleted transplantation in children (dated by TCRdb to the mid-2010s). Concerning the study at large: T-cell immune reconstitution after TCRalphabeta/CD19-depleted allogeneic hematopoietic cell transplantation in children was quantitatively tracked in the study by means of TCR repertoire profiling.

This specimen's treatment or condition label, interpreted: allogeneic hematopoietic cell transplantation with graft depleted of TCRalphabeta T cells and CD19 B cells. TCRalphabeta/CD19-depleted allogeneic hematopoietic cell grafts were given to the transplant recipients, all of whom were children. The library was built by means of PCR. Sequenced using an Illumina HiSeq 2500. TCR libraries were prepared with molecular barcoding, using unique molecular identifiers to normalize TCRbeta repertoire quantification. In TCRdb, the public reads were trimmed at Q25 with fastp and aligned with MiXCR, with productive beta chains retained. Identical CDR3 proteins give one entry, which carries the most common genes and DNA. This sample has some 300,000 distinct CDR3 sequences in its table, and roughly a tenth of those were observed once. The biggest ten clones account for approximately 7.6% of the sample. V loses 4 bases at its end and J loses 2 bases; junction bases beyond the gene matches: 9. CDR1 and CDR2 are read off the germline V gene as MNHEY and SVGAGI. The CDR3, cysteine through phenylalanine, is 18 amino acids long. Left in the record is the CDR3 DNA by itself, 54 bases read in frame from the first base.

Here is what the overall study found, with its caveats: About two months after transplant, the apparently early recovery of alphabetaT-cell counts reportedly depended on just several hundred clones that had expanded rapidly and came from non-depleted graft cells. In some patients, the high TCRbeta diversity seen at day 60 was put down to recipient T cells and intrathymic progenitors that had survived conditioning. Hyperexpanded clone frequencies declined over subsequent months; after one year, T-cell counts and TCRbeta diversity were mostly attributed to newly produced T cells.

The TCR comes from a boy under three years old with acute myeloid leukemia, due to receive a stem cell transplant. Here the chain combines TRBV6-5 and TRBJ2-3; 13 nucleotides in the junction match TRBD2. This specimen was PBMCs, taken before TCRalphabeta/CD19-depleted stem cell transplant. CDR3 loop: CASSSPGLAGPFTDTQYF. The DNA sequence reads TGTGCCAGCAGTTCCCCGGGACTAGCGGGGCCATTCACAGATACGCAGTATTTT.